This TCR beta chain was identified during a study of regulatory T cells in long-lasting Graves disease. Study results and limitations: Repertoires from persistent disease leaned toward TRBV28, TRBJ1-2 and TRBJ2-5. Only peripheral blood was studied, not thyroid tissue.

Time point indicated: persistent/refractory GD, antithyroid drugs over 5 years with positive TRAb. Generation of the TCR library employed RNA extracted from PBMCs. Points on this clonotype: Its antigen is as yet unknown.

Construction of TCR beta libraries relied on iRepertoire HTBI primers and on Arm-PCR targeting CDR3 regions. MiXCR, run by TCRdb on the multiplex PCR reads, gives a single entry per CDR3 protein. The sample comprises roughly 470,000 distinct CDR3 sequences, less than 25% of which are singletons, and under 9% rests with the top ten. Germline V gives CDR1 GTSNPN, CDR2 SVGIG (reference sequence). The CDR3 consists of 12 residues. The ends were cut back, 1 base at V and 1 base at J, with 5 bases in the middle. V and J are TRBV30 and TRBJ2-7; no reliable D call. The sample consisted of peripheral blood mononuclear cells (PBMCs), taken when the disease was refractory, from a patient treated with antithyroid drugs. The receptor comes from a female donor with Graves disease. In DNA form, the CDR3 reads TGTGCCTGGAGTGGGCCATCCTACGAGCAGTACTTC. Translating it yields CAWSGPSYEQYF.